The T cell receptor beta chain under discussion was sequenced for a study of CD8 T cells in ankylosing spondylitis. Findings of the study overall: Previous work reported some of these motif variants in the synovial fluid and blood of reactive arthritis. Within matched ankylosing spondylitis synovial fluid, disease-linked clones were reportedly significantly enriched. CD8+ cells made up the disease-linked clones, which were relatively rare in peripheral blood.

The TCR beta libraries were generated through quantitative 5'-RACE incorporating molecular barcodes. TCRdb used MiXCR to reprocess the 5' RACE reads, holding one entry per CDR3 protein. The table lists about 140,000 distinct CDR3 sequences, roughly 8% of them singletons, with about 7.3% in the top ten. In its sample, this clonotype was seen many times. Its antigen is unknown. The V gene end was trimmed by 5 bases and the J gene end by 0 bases; junction bases not matched to a gene: 7. The CDR3 has 15 amino acids. Germline lookup yields CDR1 SGHKS and CDR2 YYEKEE (reference sequence). V gene TRBV5-5 combines with J gene TRBJ2-7; TRBD1 agrees at 8 bases. Sequenced sample: synovial fluid, either unsorted or a sorted T cell fraction (not recorded which). This TCR derives from a male donor with ankylosing spondylitis. In DNA form, the CDR3 reads TGTGCCAGCAGTCGTCAGGGGGCCAGCTCCTACGAGCAGTACTTC. Translated: CASSRQGASSYEQYF.